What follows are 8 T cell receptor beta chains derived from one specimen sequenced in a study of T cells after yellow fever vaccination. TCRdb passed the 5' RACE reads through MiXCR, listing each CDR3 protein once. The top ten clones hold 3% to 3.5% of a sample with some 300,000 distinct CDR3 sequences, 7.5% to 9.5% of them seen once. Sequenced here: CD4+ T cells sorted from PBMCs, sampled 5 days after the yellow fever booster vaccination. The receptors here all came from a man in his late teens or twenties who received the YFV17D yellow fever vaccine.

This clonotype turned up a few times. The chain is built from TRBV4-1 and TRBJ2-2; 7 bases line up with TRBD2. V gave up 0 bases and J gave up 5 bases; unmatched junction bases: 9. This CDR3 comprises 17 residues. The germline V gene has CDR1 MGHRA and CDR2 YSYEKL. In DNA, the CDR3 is TGCGCCAGCAGCCAAGATTACCAGCGGGGATGGACCGGGGAGCTGTTTTTT. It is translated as CASSQDYQRGWTGELFF.

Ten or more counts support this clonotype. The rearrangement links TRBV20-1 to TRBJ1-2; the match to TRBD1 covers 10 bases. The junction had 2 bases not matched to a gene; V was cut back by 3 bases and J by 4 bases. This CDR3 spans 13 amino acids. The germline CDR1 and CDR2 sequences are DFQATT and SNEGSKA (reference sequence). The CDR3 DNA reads TGCAGTGCTAGTGGGACAGGGGCCTATGGCTACACCTTC. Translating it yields CSASGTGAYGYTF.

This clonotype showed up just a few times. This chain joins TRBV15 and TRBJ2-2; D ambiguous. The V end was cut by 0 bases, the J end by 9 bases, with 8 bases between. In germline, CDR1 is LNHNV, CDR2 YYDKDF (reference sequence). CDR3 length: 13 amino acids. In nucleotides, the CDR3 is TGTGCCACCAGCAGAGAGGTGAATCGGGAGCTGTTTTTT. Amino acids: CATSREVNRELFF.

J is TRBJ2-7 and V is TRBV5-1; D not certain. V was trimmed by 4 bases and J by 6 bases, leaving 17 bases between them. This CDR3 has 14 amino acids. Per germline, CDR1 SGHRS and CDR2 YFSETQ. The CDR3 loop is CASSLGQLQGEQYF. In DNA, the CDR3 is TGCGCCAGCAGCCTAGGGCAGTTACAAGGCGAGCAGTACTTC.

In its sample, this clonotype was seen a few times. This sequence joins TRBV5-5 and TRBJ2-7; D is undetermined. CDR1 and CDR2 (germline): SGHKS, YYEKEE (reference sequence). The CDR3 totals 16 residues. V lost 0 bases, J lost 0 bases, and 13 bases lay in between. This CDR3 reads CASSLDLTSSSYEQYV. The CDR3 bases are TGTGCCAGCAGCTTGGATTTGACCTCAAGCTCCTACGAGCAGTACGTC.

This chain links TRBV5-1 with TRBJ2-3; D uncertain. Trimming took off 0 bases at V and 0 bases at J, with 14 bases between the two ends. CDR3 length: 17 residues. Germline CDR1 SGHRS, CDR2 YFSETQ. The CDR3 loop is CASSLASGLVSTDTQYF. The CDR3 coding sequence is TGCGCCAGCAGCTTGGCCAGTGGCCTAGTTAGCACAGATACGCAGTATTTT. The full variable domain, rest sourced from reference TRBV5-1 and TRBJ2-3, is KAGVTQTPRYLIKTRGQQVTLSCSPISGHRSVSWYQQTPGQGLQFLFEYFSETQRNKGNFPGRFSGRQFSNSRSEMNVSTLELGDSALYLCASSLASGLVSTDTQYFGPGTRLTVL.

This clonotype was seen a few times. The DNA for the CDR3 is TGTGCCAGCAGCAAACTCCAGGGATACACCGGGGAGCTGTTTTTT. This encodes CASSKLQGYTGELFF. The chain is built from TRBV21-1 and TRBJ2-2; the table assigns TRBD1, which was not confirmed against the DNA. TRBV21-1 is classified as a pseudogene. The CDR3 has 15 amino acids.

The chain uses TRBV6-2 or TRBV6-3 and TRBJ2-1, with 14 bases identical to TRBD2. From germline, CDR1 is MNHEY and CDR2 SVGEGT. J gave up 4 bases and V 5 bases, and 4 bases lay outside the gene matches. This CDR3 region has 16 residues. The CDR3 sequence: CASSPRLAGGYNEQFF. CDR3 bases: TGTGCCAGCAGTCCGAGACTAGCGGGGGGGTACAATGAGCAGTTCTTC.